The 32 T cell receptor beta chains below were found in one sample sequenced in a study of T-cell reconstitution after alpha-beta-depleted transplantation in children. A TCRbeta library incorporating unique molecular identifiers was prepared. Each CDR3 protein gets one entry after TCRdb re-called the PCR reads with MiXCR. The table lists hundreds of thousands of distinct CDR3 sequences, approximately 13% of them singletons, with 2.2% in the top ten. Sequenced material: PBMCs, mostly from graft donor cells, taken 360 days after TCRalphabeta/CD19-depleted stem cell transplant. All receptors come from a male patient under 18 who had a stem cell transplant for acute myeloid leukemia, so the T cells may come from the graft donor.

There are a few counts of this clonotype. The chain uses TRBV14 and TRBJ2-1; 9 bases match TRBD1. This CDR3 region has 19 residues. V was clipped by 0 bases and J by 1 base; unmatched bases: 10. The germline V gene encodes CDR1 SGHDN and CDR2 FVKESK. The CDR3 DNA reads TGTGCCAGCAGCCAAGACCACAGGGGGCGATTAGGGTCCTACAATGAGCAGTTCTTC. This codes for CASSQDHRGRLGSYNEQFF.

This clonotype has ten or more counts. In nucleotides, the CDR3 is TGTGCCAGCTCACCCTTACAGGGGGCTGTCGAGCAGTACTTC. Encoded protein: CASSPLQGAVEQYF. The gene calls are TRBV18 and TRBJ2-7; 9 positions agree with TRBD1. CDR1 and CDR2 from the germline V gene are KGHSH and LQKENI. The CDR3 is 14 residues long. The V gene end was trimmed by 3 bases and the J gene end by 6 bases; junction bases not matched to a gene: 6.

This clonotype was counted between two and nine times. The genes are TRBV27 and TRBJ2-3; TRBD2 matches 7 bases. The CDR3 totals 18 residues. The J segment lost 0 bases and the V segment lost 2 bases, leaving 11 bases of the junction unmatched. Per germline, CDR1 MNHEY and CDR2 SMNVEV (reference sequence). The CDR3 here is CASSLRLRASGSTDTQYF. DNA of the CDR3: TGTGCCAGCAGTTTACGGCTACGGGCTAGCGGAAGCACAGATACGCAGTATTTT.

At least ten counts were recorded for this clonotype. CDR3 DNA sequence: TGTGCCAGCAGCCCTGTTAGGGAATACGAGCAGTACTTC. It encodes CASSPVREYEQYF. The J gene is TRBJ2-7, the V gene TRBV7-9; no definite D call. The length of the CDR3 is 13 residues. Trimming removed 5 bases from V and 4 bases from J, with 12 bases in between. Germline V gene sequence: CDR1 SEHNR, CDR2 FQNEAQ (reference sequence).

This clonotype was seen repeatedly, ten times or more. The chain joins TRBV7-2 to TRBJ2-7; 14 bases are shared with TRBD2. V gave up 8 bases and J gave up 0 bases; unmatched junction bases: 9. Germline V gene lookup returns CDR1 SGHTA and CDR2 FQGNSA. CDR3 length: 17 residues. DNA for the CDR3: TGTGCCAGCTCAGGACTAGCGGGAGGCAAATACTCCTACGAGCAGTACTTC. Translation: CASSGLAGGKYSYEQYF.

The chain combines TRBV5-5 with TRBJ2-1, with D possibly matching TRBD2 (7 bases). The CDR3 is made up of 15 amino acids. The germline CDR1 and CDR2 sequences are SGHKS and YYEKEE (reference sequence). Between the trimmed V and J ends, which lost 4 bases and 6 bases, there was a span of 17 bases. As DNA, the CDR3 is TGTGCCAGCAGCGGCTGGGTCGCGGGGGCCAATGAGCAGTTCTTC. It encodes CASSGWVAGANEQFF.

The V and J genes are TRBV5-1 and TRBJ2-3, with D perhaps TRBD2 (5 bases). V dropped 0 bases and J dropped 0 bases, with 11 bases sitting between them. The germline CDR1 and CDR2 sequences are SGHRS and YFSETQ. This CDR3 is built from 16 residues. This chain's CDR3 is CASSLVASLSTDTQYF. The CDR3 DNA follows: TGCGCCAGCAGCTTGGTAGCGAGTCTTAGCACAGATACGCAGTATTTT.

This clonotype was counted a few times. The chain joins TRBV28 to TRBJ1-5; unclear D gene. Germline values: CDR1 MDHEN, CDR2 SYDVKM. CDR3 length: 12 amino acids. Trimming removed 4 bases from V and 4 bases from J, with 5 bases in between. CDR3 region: CASSSENQPQHF. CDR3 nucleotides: TGTGCCAGCAGTTCGGAGAATCAGCCCCAGCATTTT.

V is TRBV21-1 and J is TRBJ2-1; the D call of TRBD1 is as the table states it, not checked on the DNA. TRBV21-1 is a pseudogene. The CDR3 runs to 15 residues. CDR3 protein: CASSTSGTGLNEQFF. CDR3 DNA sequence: TGTGCCAGCAGCACGTCCGGGACAGGGCTCAATGAGCAGTTCTTC.

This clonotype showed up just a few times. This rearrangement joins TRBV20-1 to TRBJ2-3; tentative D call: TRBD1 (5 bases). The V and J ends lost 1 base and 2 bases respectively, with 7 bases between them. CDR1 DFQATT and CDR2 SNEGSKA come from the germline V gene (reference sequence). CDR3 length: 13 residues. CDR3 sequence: CSARGTFTDTQYF. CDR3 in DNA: TGCAGTGCTAGAGGGACATTCACAGATACGCAGTATTTT.

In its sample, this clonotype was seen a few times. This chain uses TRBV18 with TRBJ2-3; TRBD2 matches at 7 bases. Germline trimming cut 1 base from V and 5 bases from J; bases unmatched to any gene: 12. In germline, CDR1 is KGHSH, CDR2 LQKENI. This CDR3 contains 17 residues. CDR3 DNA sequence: TGTGCCAGCTCACCACTTGGACTAGTTAGGAGGAGAGATACGCAGTATTTT. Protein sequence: CASSPLGLVRRRDTQYF. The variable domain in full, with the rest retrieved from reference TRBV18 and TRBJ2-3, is NAGVMQNPRHLVRRRGQEARLRCSPMKGHSHVYWYRQLPEEGLKFMVYLQKENIIDESGMPKERFSAEFPKEGPSILRIQQVVRGDSAAYFCASSPLGLVRRRDTQYFGPGTRLTVL.

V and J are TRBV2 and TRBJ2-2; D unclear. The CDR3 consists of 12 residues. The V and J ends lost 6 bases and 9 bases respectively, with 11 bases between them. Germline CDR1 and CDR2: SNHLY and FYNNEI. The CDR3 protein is CASRTSNRELFF. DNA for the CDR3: TGTGCCAGCAGGACCTCCAACCGGGAGCTGTTTTTT.

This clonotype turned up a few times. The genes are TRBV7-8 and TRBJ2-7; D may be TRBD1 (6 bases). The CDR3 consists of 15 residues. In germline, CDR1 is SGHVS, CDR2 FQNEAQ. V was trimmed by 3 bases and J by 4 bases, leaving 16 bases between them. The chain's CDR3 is CASSFGDTGRYEQYF. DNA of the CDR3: TGTGCCAGCAGCTTTGGGGACACAGGACGGTACGAGCAGTACTTC.

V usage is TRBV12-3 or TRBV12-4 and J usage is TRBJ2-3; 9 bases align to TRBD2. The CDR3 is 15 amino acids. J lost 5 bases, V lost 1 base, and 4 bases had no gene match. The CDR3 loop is CASSLEGLAGDTQYF. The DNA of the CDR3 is TGTGCCAGCAGTTTAGAGGGACTAGCCGGAGATACGCAGTATTTT.

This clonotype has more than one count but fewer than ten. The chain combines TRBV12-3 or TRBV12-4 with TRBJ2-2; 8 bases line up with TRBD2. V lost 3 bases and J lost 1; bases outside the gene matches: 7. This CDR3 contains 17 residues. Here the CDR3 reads CASSFRRLAQNTGELFF. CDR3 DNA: TGTGCCAGCAGTTTCCGACGACTAGCGCAGAACACCGGGGAGCTGTTTTTT.

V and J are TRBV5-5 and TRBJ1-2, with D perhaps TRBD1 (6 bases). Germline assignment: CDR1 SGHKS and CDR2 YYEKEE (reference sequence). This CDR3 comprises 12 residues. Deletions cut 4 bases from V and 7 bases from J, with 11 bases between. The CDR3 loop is CASSHREGGYTF. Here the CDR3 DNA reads TGTGCCAGCAGCCACAGGGAGGGTGGCTACACCTTC.

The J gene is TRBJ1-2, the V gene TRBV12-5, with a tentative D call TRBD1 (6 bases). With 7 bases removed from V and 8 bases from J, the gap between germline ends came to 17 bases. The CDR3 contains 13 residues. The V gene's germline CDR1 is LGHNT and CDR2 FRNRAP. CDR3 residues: CASEQGDAGGYTF. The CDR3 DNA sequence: TGTGCTAGTGAACAGGGAGATGCGGGCGGCTACACCTTC.

The CDR3 loop is CASSQGTGVGADTQYF. CDR3 bases: TGCGCCAGCAGCCAAGGGACCGGGGTAGGTGCAGATACGCAGTATTTT. V usage is TRBV4-3 and J usage is TRBJ2-3; the D gene is possibly TRBD2 (5 bases). Trimming cost V 1 base and J 4 bases, with 15 bases left between them. The CDR3 loop spans 16 amino acids. Looked up from germline, CDR1 is LGHNA and CDR2 is YSLEER.

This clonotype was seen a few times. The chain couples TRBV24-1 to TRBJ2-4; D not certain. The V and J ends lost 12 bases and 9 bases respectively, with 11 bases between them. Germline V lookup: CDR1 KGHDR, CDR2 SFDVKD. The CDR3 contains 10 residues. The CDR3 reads CAAPPGIQYF. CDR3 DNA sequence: TGTGCCGCGCCACCGGGCATTCAGTACTTC.

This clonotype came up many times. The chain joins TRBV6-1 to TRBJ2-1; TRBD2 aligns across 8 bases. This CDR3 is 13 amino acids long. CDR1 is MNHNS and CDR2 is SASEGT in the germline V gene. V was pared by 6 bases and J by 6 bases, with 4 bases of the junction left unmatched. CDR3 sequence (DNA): TGTGCCAGCAGCGTTAGCGGGGTCAATGAGCAGTTCTTC. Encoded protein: CASSVSGVNEQFF.

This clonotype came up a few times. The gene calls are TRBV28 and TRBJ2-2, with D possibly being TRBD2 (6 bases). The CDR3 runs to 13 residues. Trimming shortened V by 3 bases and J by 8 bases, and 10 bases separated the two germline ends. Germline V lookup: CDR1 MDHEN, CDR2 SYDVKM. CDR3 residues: CASSFTEGGELFF. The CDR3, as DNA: TGTGCCAGCAGTTTTACGGAGGGGGGGGAGCTGTTTTTT. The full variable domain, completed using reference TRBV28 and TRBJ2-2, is DVKVTQSSRYLVKRTGEKVFLECVQDMDHENMFWYRQDPGLGLRLIYFSYDVKMKEKGDIPEGYSVSREKKERFSLILESASTNQTSMYLCASSFTEGGELFFGEGSRLTVL.

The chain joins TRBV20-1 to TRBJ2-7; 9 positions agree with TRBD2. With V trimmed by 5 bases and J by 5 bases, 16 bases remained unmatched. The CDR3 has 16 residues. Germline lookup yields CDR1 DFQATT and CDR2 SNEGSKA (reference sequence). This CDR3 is CSAFRRVAGVNDEQYF. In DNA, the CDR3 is TGCAGTGCTTTCCGAAGGGTAGCGGGAGTAAACGACGAGCAGTACTTC.

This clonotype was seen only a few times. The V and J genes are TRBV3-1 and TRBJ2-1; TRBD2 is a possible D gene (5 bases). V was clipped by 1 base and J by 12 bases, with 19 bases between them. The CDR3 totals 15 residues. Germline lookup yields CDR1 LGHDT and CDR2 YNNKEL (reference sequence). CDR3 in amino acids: CASSQAWGSLEGQFF. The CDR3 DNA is TGTGCCAGCAGCCAAGCTTGGGGTAGTCTCGAGGGGCAGTTCTTC.

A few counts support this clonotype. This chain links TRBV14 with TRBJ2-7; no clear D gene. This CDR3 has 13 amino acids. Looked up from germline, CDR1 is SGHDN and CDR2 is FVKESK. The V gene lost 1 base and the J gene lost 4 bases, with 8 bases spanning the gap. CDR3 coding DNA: TGTGCCAGCAGCCAAGTAGAAGGATACGAGCAGTACGTC. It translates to CASSQVEGYEQYV.

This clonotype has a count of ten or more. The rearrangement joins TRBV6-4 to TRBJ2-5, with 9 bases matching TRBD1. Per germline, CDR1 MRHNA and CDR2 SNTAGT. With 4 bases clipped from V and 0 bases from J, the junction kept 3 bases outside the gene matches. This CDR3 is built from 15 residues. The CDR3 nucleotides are TGTGCCAGCAGTGCCCGACAGGGGGACCAAGAGACCCAGTACTTC. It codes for CASSARQGDQETQYF.

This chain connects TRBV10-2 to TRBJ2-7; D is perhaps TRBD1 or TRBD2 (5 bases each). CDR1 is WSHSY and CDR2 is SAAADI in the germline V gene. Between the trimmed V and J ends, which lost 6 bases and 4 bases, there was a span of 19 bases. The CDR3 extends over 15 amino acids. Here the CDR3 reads CASSPEGLALYEQYF. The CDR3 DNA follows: TGCGCCAGCAGCCCAGAGGGGCTAGCTCTATACGAGCAGTACTTC.

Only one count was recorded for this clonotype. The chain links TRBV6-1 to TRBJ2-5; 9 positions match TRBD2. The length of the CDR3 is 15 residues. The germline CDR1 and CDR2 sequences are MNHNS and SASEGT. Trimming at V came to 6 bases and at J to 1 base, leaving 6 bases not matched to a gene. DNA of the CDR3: TGTGCCAGCAGCTTTAGCGGGAGTCCCCAAGAGACCCAGTACTTC. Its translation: CASSFSGSPQETQYF.

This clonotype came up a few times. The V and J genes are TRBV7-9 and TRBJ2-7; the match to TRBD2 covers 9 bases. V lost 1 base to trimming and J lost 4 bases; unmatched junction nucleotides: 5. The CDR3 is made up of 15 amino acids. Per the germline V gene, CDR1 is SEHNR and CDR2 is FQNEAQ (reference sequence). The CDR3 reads CASSLVVSGSYEQYF. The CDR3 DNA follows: TGTGCCAGCAGCTTAGTGGTTAGCGGGAGTTACGAGCAGTACTTC.

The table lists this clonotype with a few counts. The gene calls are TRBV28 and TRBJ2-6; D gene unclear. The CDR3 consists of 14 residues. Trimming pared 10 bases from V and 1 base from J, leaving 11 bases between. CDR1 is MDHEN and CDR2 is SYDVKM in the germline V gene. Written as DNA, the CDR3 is TGTGCCATCTCGGACGGTTCTGGGGCCAACGTCCTGACTTTC. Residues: CAISDGSGANVLTF.

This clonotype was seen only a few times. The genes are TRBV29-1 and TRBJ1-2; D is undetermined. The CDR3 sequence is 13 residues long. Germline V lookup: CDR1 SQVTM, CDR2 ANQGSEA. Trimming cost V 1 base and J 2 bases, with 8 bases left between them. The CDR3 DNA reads TGCAGCGTTGAAGTGCGGGGAAACTATGGCTACACCTTC. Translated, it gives CSVEVRGNYGYTF.

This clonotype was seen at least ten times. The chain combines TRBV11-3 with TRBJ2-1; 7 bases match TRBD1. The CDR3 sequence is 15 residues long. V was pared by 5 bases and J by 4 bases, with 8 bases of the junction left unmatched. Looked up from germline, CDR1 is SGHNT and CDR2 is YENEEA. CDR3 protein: CASSMGQYYYNEQFF. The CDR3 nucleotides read TGTGCCAGCAGCATGGGACAGTACTATTACAATGAGCAGTTCTTC.

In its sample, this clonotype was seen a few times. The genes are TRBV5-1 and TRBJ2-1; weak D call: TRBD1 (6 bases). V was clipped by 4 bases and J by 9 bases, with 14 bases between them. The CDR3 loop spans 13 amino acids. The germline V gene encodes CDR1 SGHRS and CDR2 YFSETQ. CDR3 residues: CASSLGQLGEQFF. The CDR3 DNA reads TGCGCCAGCAGCCTAGGACAGCTAGGTGAGCAGTTCTTC.